This T cell receptor beta chain was obtained from a study of OX40 agonist ivuxolimab in advanced cancers. Worth noting for this clone: Antigen specificity is unknown.

The study's findings and limits: Undetermined was the antigen specificity of the expanded peripheral T cells. Expanded clones were, on average, more numerous among CD8+ T cells than CD4+. At doses 0.1 to 3.0 mg/kg, CD4+ and CD8+ clones expanded.

If patients had autoimmune disease history or systemic immunosuppression, they were excluded. Trimming at V came to 6 bases and at J to 4 bases, leaving 15 bases not matched to a gene. This CDR3 has 18 residues. Clones were sequenced by immunoSEQ multiplex PCR, and TCRdb holds only the in-frame ones, with some missing. The sample yields 82,000 or so clones, roughly 90% seen once. The sequences come from CD4+ or CD8+ T cells sorted from blood, collected in a trial of the OX40 agonist ivuxolimab. The chain uses TRBV23-1 and TRBJ2-1; 10 positions agree with TRBD2. TRBV23-1 is an ORF; its function is uncertain. The clonotype originates from an adult with an advanced solid tumor such as melanoma, head and neck, liver or kidney cancer. CDR3 sequence reads: CASSRPFRLAGVYNEQFF. The CDR3, as DNA: TGCGCCAGCAGCCGCCCGTTCCGTCTAGCGGGAGTTTACAATGAGCAGTTCTTC.